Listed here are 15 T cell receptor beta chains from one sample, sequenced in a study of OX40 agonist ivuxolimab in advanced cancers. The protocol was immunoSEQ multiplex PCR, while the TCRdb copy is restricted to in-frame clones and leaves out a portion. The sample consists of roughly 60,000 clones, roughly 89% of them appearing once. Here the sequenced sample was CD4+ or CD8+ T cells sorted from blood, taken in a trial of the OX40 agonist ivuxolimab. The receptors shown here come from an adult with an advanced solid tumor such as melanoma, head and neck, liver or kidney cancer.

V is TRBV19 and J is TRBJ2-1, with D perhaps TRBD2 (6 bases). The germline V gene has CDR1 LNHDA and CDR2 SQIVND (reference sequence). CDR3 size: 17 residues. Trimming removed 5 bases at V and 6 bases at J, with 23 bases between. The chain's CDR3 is CASSSQVAETPSNEQFF. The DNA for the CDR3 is TGTGCCAGTAGTTCTCAGGTAGCGGAAACCCCGAGCAATGAGCAGTTCTTC.

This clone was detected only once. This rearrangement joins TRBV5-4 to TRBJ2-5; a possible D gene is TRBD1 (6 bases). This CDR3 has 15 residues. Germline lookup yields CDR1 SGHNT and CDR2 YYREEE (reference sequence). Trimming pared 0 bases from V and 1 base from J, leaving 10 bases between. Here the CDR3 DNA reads TGTGCCAGCAGCTTGGGCAGGGGCCCCCAAGAGACCCAGTACTTC. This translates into CASSLGRGPQETQYF.

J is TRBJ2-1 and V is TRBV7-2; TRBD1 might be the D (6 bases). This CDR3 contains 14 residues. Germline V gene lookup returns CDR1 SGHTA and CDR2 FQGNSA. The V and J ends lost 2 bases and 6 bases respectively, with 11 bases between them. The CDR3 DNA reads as TGTGCCAGCAGCTTACAGCTCAGGGGCAATGAGCAGTTCTTC. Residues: CASSLQLRGNEQFF.

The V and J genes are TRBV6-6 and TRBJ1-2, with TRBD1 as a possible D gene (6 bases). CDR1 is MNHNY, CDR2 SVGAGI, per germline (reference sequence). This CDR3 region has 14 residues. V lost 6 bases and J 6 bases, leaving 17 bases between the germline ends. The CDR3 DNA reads TGTGCCAGCAGCCCATACACAGGGTCTCATGGCTACACCTTC. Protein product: CASSPYTGSHGYTF.

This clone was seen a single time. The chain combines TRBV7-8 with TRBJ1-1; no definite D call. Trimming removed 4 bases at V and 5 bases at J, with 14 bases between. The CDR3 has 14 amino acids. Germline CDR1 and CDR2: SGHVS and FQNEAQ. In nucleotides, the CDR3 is TGTGCCAGCAGCTCCCGGCGGGCTGGGACTGAAGCTTTCTTT. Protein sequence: CASSSRRAGTEAFF.

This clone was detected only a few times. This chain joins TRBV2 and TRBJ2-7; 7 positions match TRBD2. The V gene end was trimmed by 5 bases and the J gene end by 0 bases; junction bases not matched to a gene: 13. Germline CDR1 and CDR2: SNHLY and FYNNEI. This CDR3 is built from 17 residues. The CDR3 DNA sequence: TGTGCCAGCAGTAAAAGGGGTCAAGCGGGACCCTCCTACGAGCAGTACTTC. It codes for CASSKRGQAGPSYEQYF.

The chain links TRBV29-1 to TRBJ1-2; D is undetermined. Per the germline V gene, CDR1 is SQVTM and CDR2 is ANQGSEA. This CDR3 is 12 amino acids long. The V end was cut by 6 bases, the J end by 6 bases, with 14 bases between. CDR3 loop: CSVAGLRDGYTF. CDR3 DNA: TGCAGCGTCGCGGGCCTTCGGGATGGCTACACCTTC.

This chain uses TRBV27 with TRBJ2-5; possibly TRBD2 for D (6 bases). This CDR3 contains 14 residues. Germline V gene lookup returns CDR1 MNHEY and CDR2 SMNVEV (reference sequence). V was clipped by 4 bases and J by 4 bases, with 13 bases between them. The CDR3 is CASSSPGLTETQYF. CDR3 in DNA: TGTGCCAGCAGTTCGCCGGGACTGACAGAGACCCAGTACTTC.

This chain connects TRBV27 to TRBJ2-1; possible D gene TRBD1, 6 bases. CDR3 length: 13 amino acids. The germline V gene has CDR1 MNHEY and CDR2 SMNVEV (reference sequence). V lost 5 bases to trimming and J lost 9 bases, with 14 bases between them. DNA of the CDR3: TGTGCCAGCAGTACAAACAGGGTGACTGAGCAGTTCTTC. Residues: CASSTNRVTEQFF.

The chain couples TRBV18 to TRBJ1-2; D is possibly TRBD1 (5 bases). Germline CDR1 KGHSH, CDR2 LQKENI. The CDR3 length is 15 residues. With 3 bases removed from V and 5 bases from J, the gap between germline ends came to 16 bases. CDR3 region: CASSPAGPDSYGYTF. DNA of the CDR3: TGTGCCAGCTCACCGGCAGGGCCTGATTCTTATGGCTACACCTTC.

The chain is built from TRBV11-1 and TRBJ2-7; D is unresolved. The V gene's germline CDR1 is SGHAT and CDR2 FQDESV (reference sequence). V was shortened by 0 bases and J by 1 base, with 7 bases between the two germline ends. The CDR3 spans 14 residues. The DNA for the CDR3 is TGTGCCAGCAGCTTAGCCCAGTCATCCTACGAGCAGTACTTC. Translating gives CASSLAQSSYEQYF. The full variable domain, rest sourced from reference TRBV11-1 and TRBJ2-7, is EAEVAQSPRYKITEKSQAVAFWCDPISGHATLYWYRQILGQGPELLVQFQDESVVDDSQLPKDRFSAERLKGVDSTLKIQPAELGDSAMYLCASSLAQSSYEQYFGPGTRLTVT.

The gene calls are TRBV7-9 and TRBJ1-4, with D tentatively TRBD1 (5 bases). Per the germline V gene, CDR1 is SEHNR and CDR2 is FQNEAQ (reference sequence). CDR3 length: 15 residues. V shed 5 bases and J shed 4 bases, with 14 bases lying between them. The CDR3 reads CASSATAGVNEKLFF. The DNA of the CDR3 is TGTGCCAGCAGCGCCACGGCGGGGGTTAATGAAAAACTGTTTTTT.

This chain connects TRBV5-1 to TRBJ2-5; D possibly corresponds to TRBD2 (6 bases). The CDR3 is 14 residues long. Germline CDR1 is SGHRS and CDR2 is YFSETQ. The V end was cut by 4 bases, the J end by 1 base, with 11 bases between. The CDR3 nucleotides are TGCGCCAGCAGCCCGCAGGGAGGCCAAGAGACCCAGTACTTC. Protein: CASSPQGGQETQYF.

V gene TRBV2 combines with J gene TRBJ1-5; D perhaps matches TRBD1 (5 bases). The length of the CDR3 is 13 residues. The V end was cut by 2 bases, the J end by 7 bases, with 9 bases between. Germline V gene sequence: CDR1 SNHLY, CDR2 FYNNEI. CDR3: CASSENWGQPQHF. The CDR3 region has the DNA TGTGCCAGCAGTGAAAATTGGGGGCAGCCCCAGCATTTT.

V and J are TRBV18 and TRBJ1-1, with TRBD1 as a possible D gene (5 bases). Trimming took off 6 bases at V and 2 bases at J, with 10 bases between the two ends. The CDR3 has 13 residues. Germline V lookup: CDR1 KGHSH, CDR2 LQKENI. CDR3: CASSRRGNTEAFF. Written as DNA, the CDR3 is TGTGCCAGCTCTCGAAGGGGAAACACTGAAGCTTTCTTT.